A single sample gave rise to the 32 T cell receptor beta chains below, sequenced in a study of cytomegalovirus exposure and HLA in healthy donors. The PCR made use of 60 Vbeta and 13 Jbeta primers. Repertoires were generated with immunoSEQ multiplex PCR, while TCRdb's copy carries only in-frame clones and drops some. The table has 55,000 to 80,000 clones, approximately 71% seen once. Material for sequencing was PBMCs. The receptor set was obtained from a man aged 55 to 70 in good health and CMV-seropositive.

This clone was seen only a few times. This chain connects TRBV11-3 to TRBJ2-3, with 8 nucleotides matching TRBD2. The CDR3 is 19 residues long. The J segment lost 3 bases and the V segment lost 5 bases, leaving 19 bases of the junction unmatched. Germline V gene sequence: CDR1 SGHNT, CDR2 YENEEA. This chain's CDR3 is CASSQLTIPGTSWTDTQYF. The CDR3 DNA follows: TGTGCCAGCAGCCAGTTGACCATTCCCGGGACTAGTTGGACAGATACGCAGTATTTT.

V gene TRBV6-5 combines with J gene TRBJ2-3, with TRBD2 as a possible D gene (6 bases). The CDR3 loop spans 15 amino acids. With 2 bases removed from V and 1 base from J, the gap between germline ends came to 10 bases. The germline V gene encodes CDR1 MNHEY and CDR2 SVGAGI. The CDR3, as DNA: TGTGCCAGCAGTTACGGTACTAGCCGCACAGATACGCAGTATTTT. Translated: CASSYGTSRTDTQYF.

The rearrangement uses TRBV4-1 and TRBJ1-4; 9 positions agree with TRBD1. V gave up 2 bases and J gave up 7 bases; unmatched junction bases: 5. The CDR3 has 15 amino acids. In germline, CDR1 is MGHRA, CDR2 YSYEKL. CDR3 nucleotides: TGCGCCAGCAGCCAACATTCGACAGGGGGTGAAAAACTGTTTTTT. Its translation: CASSQHSTGGEKLFF.

A word on this clone: The same CDR3 arises from other DNA sequences in this sample as well. This chain links TRBV5-6 with TRBJ1-5, with TRBD1 matching over 10 bases. Germline V lookup: CDR1 SGHDT, CDR2 YYEEEE. The CDR3 sequence is 14 residues long. V lost 4 bases, J lost 10 bases, and 8 bases stayed unmatched. The CDR3 region is CASSPRTGGEPQHF. The CDR3 nucleotides are TGTGCCAGCAGCCCACGGACAGGGGGGGAACCCCAGCATTTT. Based on the CDR3 plus reference TRBV5-6 and TRBJ1-5, the full variable domain is DAGVTQSPTHLIKTRGQQVTLRCSPKSGHDTVSWYQQALGQGPQFIFQYYEEEERQRGNFPDRFSGHQFPNYSSELNVNALLLGDSALYLCASSPRTGGEPQHFGDGTRLSIL.

The chain employs TRBV15 and TRBJ1-3, with D perhaps TRBD1 (5 bases). The CDR3 contains 17 residues. The germline V and J ends were trimmed by 0 bases and 0 bases, with 12 bases remaining between them. The germline V gene has CDR1 LNHNV and CDR2 YYDKDF (reference sequence). The CDR3 loop reads CATSRDRGSPSGNTIYF. DNA for the CDR3: TGTGCCACCAGCAGAGATCGGGGGTCCCCCTCTGGAAACACCATATATTTT.

The rearrangement links TRBV6-5 to TRBJ2-2; 7 bases match TRBD2. Germline V lookup: CDR1 MNHEY, CDR2 SVGAGI. V lost 10 bases and J lost 7; bases outside the gene matches: 12. The CDR3 has 14 residues. The CDR3 sequence: CATTGLPLSGELFF. CDR3 sequence (DNA): TGTGCCACCACGGGACTACCATTGAGCGGGGAGCTGTTTTTT.

The J gene is TRBJ1-5, the V gene TRBV28; no definite D call. Germline loops: CDR1 MDHEN, CDR2 SYDVKM. V dropped 2 bases and J dropped 7 bases, with 6 bases sitting between them. This CDR3 region has 12 residues. CDR3 amino acids: CASSLTRQPQHF. The CDR3 region has the DNA TGTGCCAGCAGTTTAACGCGGCAGCCCCAGCATTTT.

The chain uses TRBV11-2 and TRBJ1-5, with D unresolved. V was cut by 1 base and J by 5 bases, with 15 bases left in between. This CDR3 contains 16 residues. Per the germline V gene, CDR1 is SGHAT and CDR2 is FQNNGV. CDR3 bases: TGTGCCAGCAGCTTAGGATCGGGCAGCGGGGATCAGCCCCAGCATTTT. It translates to CASSLGSGSGDQPQHF.

In the case of this clone: The junction and the germline gene differ at one end; a read error may be behind it. CDR3 nucleotides: TGTGCCAGCAGTTACGGCGGATCGATGAAGACTGAAGCTTTCTTT. Translated: CASSYGGSMKTEAFF. V is TRBV6-5 and J is TRBJ1-1, with D hard to call. The CDR3 runs 15 residues. Per the germline V gene, CDR1 is MNHEY and CDR2 is SVGAGI.

This clone has only a few counts. V and J are TRBV19 and TRBJ2-3; TRBD1 might be the D (5 bases). CDR1 LNHDA and CDR2 SQIVND come from the germline V gene (reference sequence). Trimming took off 2 bases at V and 6 bases at J, with 9 bases between the two ends. CDR3 size: 13 residues. This CDR3 is CASSIRGTDTQYF. CDR3 DNA: TGTGCCAGTAGTATAAGGGGAACGGATACGCAGTATTTT.

This clone showed up just a few times. The chain couples TRBV6-1 to TRBJ2-7; 8 nucleotides line up with TRBD1. This CDR3 has 13 amino acids. V lost 8 bases and J lost 2; bases outside the gene matches: 5. Germline V CDR1 and CDR2: MNHNS, SASEGT. CDR3 DNA: TGTGCCAGCGATGACAGGGGTGCCTACGAGCAGTACTTC. Its translation: CASDDRGAYEQYF.

The chain couples TRBV5-1 to TRBJ2-5, with a tentative D call TRBD2 (6 bases). The tail of the sequence fits TRBJ2-7 better, so the J call may be wrong. Germline-derived CDR1 and CDR2 are SGHRS and YFSETQ. CDR3 length equals 14 residues. CDR3 region: CASSPRENNYEQYF. The CDR3 region has the DNA TGCGCCAGCAGCCCCCGGGAGAACAACTACGAGCAGTACTTC.

CDR3 nucleotide sequence: TGTGCCAGCAGTTATTCATCCAGGGTCTTTACTGAAGCTTTCTTT. Residues: CASSYSSRVFTEAFF. This chain links TRBV6-5 with TRBJ1-1, with D tentatively TRBD1 (5 bases). The length of the CDR3 is 15 residues. Germline-derived CDR1 and CDR2 are MNHEY and SVGAGI. The V gene lost 3 bases and the J gene lost 5 bases, with 16 bases spanning the gap.

V usage is TRBV11-3 and J usage is TRBJ1-1; tentatively, D is TRBD1 (6 bases). The CDR3 extends over 13 amino acids. The germline CDR1 and CDR2 sequences are SGHNT and YENEEA. Trimming left V 2 bases short and J 4 bases short, with 8 bases between. The CDR3 loop reads CASSLTQGTEAFF. CDR3 DNA: TGTGCCAGCAGCTTAACACAGGGCACTGAAGCTTTCTTT. Combining the CDR3 with reference TRBV11-3 and TRBJ1-1 gives the whole variable domain EAGVVQSPRYKIIEKKQPVAFWCNPISGHNTLYWYLQNLGQGPELLIRYENEEAVDDSQLPKDRFSAERLKGVDSTLKIQPAELGDSAVYLCASSLTQGTEAFFGQGTRLTVV.

The chain employs TRBV27 and TRBJ2-2; 10 nucleotides line up with TRBD1. Trimming took 2 bases from V and 7 from J; bases not matched to a gene: 10. Germline loops: CDR1 MNHEY, CDR2 SMNVEV (reference sequence). CDR3 length: 17 amino acids. CDR3 loop: CASSLAGTGVSRGELFF. The CDR3 coding sequence is TGTGCCAGCAGTTTAGCCGGGACAGGGGTGTCGCGCGGGGAGCTGTTTTTT.

The chain has TRBV5-1 and TRBJ2-3; possible D gene TRBD1, 6 bases. V lost 0 bases and J 0 bases, leaving 11 bases between the germline ends. The CDR3 has 16 residues. Germline V gene sequence: CDR1 SGHRS, CDR2 YFSETQ. The CDR3 DNA is TGCGCCAGCAGCTTGGGGGGGCGGGTCAGCACAGATACGCAGTATTTT. It yields the protein CASSLGGRVSTDTQYF. Looking up the rest from reference TRBV5-1 and TRBJ2-3 gives the full variable domain: KAGVTQTPRYLIKTRGQQVTLSCSPISGHRSVSWYQQTPGQGLQFLFEYFSETQRNKGNFPGRFSGRQFSNSRSEMNVSTLELGDSALYLCASSLGGRVSTDTQYFGPGTRLTVL.

This clone came up once. The chain is built from TRBV18 and TRBJ1-2, with D perhaps matching TRBD1 (5 bases). The CDR3 runs 15 residues. V was cut by 1 base and J by 4 bases, with 13 bases left in between. CDR1 KGHSH and CDR2 LQKENI come from the germline V gene. CDR3 sequence: CASSPREGASYGYTF. CDR3 nucleotides: TGTGCCAGCTCACCACGAGAAGGGGCTAGCTATGGCTACACCTTC.

The chain links TRBV7-8 to TRBJ2-3, with 7 bases matching TRBD2. The CDR3 sequence is 14 residues long. Germline CDR1 is SGHVS and CDR2 is FQNEAQ. The trim removed 8 bases at V and 6 bases at J, leaving 11 bases unmatched. The CDR3 spells CASGRDYLGDTQYF. CDR3 DNA sequence: TGTGCCAGCGGCCGGGACTATTTAGGGGATACGCAGTATTTT.

The chain has TRBV9 and TRBJ1-4, with 8 bases aligning to TRBD1. J gave up 6 bases and V 3 bases, and 7 bases lay outside the gene matches. The CDR3 sequence is 15 residues long. Germline CDR1 reads SGDLS; CDR2 reads YYNGEE. CDR3 DNA: TGTGCCAGCAGCGCGAGGACAGGGAGAGATGAAAAACTGTTTTTT. Translating gives CASSARTGRDEKLFF. Full variable domain (rest looked up from reference TRBV9 and TRBJ1-4): DSGVTQTPKHLITATGQRVTLRCSPRSGDLSVYWYQQSLDQGLQFLIQYYNGEERAKGNILERFSAQQFPDLHSELNLSSLELGDSALYFCASSARTGRDEKLFFGSGTQLSVL.

This clone was counted only a few times. The chain joins TRBV5-1 to TRBJ1-4; 7 bases line up with TRBD1. Germline CDR1 reads SGHRS; CDR2 reads YFSETQ. This CDR3 is 13 amino acids long. V lost 2 bases, J lost 9 bases, and 4 bases stayed unmatched. The CDR3 reads CASSLGQEKKLFF. The CDR3 region has the DNA TGCGCCAGCAGCTTAGGACAGGAGAAAAAACTGTTTTTT.

The V and J genes are TRBV6-1 and TRBJ2-5, with TRBD2 matching 8 bases. V dropped 2 bases and J dropped 2; count of bases not matched to a gene: 10. CDR3 length: 17 residues. Germline lookup yields CDR1 MNHNS and CDR2 SASEGT. CDR3 bases: TGTGCCAGCAGTGAACGGTTGGTAGCGGGATATCAAGAGACCCAGTACTTC. Protein sequence: CASSERLVAGYQETQYF.

The chain couples TRBV7-6 to TRBJ1-1; no reliable D call. V lost 1 base and J 1 base, leaving 4 bases between the germline ends. CDR1 is SGHVS and CDR2 is FNYEAQ in the germline V gene. This CDR3 is built from 13 residues. CDR3 loop: CASSLGRNTEAFF. The CDR3 bases are TGTGCCAGCAGCTTAGGGAGGAACACTGAAGCTTTCTTT.

In this sample, this clone turned up a few times. Since a far larger clone is one base different, this is likely a read error. This chain links TRBV25-1 with TRBJ2-5; TRBD1 is a possible D gene (6 bases). Trimming removed 1 base at V and 1 base at J, with 10 bases between. Germline CDR1 reads MGHDK; CDR2 reads SYGVNS. The CDR3 has 15 residues. The CDR3 is CASSELDRPQETQYF. As DNA, the CDR3 is TGTGCCAGCAGTGAATTAGACAGGCCCCAAGAGACCCAGTACTTC.

As concerns this clone: The sample carries other DNA sequences with the same CDR3. The DNA of the CDR3 is TGTGCCAGCAGCTTGGCGGGGGGCACAGATACGCAGTATTTT. The encoded protein is CASSLAGGTDTQYF. The chain is built from TRBV5-4 and TRBJ2-3; D is possibly TRBD2 (6 bases). The V end lost 0 bases, the J end lost 1 base, and 6 bases lay between the germline ends. This CDR3 is built from 14 residues. Looked up from germline, CDR1 is SGHNT and CDR2 is YYREEE (reference sequence). Supplemented by reference TRBV5-4 and TRBJ2-3, the full variable domain reads ETGVTQSPTHLIKTRGQQVTLRCSSQSGHNTVSWYQQALGQGPQFIFQYYREEENGRGNFPPRFSGLQFPNYSSELNVNALELDDSALYLCASSLAGGTDTQYFGPGTRLTVL.

The gene calls are TRBV2 and TRBJ2-3, with 9 bases lining up with TRBD2. V was clipped by 5 bases and J by 4 bases; unmatched bases: 7. This CDR3 contains 15 residues. Germline V gene sequence: CDR1 SNHLY, CDR2 FYNNEI. This chain's CDR3 is CASSPSGTSSDTQYF. The CDR3 bases are TGTGCCAGCAGTCCGTCGGGGACTAGCTCAGATACGCAGTATTTT.

This clone has only one observation. The V and J genes are TRBV7-8 and TRBJ1-1; TRBD1 might be the D (5 bases). The CDR3 loop spans 14 amino acids. Germline CDR1 is SGHVS and CDR2 is FQNEAQ. Trimming took 5 bases from V and 0 from J, leaving 10 bases between them. CDR3 region: CASSGSTVNTEAFF. CDR3 DNA: TGTGCCAGCAGCGGGTCGACAGTGAACACTGAAGCTTTCTTT. Complete variable domain (other parts from reference TRBV7-8 and TRBJ1-1): GAGVSQSPRYKVAKRGQDVALRCDPISGHVSLFWYQQALGQGPEFLTYFQNEAQLDKSGLPSDRFFAERPEGSVSTLKIQRTQQEDSAVYLCASSGSTVNTEAFFGQGTRLTVV.

This chain uses TRBV5-6 with TRBJ2-5; D might be TRBD2 (5 bases). This CDR3 has 13 residues. The germline V gene has CDR1 SGHDT and CDR2 YYEEEE. Trimming cost V 2 bases and J 3 bases, with 8 bases left between them. CDR3 bases: TGTGCCAGCAGCTTCGGGGAAGAAGAGACCCAGTACTTC. Its translation is CASSFGEEETQYF.

The chain carries TRBV6-5 and TRBJ2-5; D may be TRBD2 (5 bases). Germline V gives CDR1 MNHEY, CDR2 SVGAGI. Trimming cost V 5 bases and J 5 bases, with 9 bases left between them. The CDR3 is 12 amino acids. CDR3 DNA sequence: TGTGCCAGCAGTCAAGGCGGGGAGACCCAGTACTTC. It encodes CASSQGGETQYF.

A few counts support this clone. The chain joins TRBV13 to TRBJ2-3, with a weak D call TRBD2 (6 bases). Trimming removed 4 bases at V and 2 bases at J, with 13 bases between. The germline CDR1 and CDR2 sequences are PRHDT and FYEKMQ (reference sequence). This CDR3 comprises 15 residues. CDR3: CASSSNLASTDTQYF. DNA of the CDR3: TGTGCCAGCAGCTCCAACCTAGCGTCCACAGATACGCAGTATTTT. Based on the CDR3 plus reference TRBV13 and TRBJ2-3, the full variable domain is AAGVIQSPRHLIKEKRETATLKCYPIPRHDTVYWYQQGPGQDPQFLISFYEKMQSDKGSIPDRFSAQQFSDYHSELNMSSLELGDSALYFCASSSNLASTDTQYFGPGTRLTVL.

The genes are TRBV6-1 and TRBJ2-1, with TRBD1 identical over 7 bases. The CDR3 sequence is 14 residues long. CDR1 and CDR2 from the germline V gene are MNHNS and SASEGT. J lost 6 bases, V lost 4 bases, and 6 bases had no gene match. CDR3 nucleotide sequence: TGTGCCAGCAGTGCACTAAGGACAGGCAATGAGCAGTTCTTC. Protein: CASSALRTGNEQFF.

This chain links TRBV11-3 with TRBJ2-7, with a possible D match to TRBD2 (6 bases). The V and J ends lost 6 bases and 0 bases respectively, with 15 bases between them. This CDR3 spans 15 amino acids. Germline CDR1 is SGHNT and CDR2 is YENEEA. The CDR3 reads CASRLSGPSSYEQYF. The CDR3, as DNA: TGTGCCAGCAGACTTAGCGGCCCCAGCTCCTACGAGCAGTACTTC.

The chain joins TRBV7-9 to TRBJ1-2; the match to TRBD1 covers 10 bases. This CDR3 is 19 amino acids long. The germline V gene encodes CDR1 SEHNR and CDR2 FQNEAQ (reference sequence). The J segment lost 0 bases and the V segment lost 1 base, leaving 11 bases of the junction unmatched. The CDR3 region has the DNA TGTGCCAGCAGCTTAGGCATGAAGGACAGGGGGATCCCTAACTATGGCTACACCTTC. Amino acid sequence: CASSLGMKDRGIPNYGYTF.